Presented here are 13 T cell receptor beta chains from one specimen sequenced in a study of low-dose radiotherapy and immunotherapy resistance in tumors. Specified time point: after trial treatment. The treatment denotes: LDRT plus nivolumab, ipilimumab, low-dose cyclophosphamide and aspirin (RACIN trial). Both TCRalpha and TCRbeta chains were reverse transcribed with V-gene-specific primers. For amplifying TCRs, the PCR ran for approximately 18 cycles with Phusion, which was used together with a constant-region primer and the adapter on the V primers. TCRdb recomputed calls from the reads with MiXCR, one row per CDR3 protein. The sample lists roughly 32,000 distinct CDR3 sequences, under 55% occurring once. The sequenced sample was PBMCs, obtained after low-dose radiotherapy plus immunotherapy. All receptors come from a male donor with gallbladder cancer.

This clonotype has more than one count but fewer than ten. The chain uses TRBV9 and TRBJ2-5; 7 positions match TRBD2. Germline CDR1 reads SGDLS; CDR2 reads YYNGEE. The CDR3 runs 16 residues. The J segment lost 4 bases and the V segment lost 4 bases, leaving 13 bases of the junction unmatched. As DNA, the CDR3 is TGTGCCAGCAGCAGCGACGGACTAGGATCGACAGAGACCCAGTACTTC. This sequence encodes CASSSDGLGSTETQYF. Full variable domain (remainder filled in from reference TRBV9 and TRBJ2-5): DSGVTQTPKHLITATGQRVTLRCSPRSGDLSVYWYQQSLDQGLQFLIQYYNGEERAKGNILERFSAQQFPDLHSELNLSSLELGDSALYFCASSSDGLGSTETQYFGPGTRLLVL.

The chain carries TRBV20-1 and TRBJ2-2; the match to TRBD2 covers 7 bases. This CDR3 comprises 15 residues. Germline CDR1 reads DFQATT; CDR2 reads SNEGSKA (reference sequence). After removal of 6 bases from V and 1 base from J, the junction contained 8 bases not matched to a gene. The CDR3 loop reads CSAPIAGRNTGELFF. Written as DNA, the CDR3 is TGCAGTGCCCCTATAGCGGGCCGGAACACCGGGGAGCTGTTTTTT.

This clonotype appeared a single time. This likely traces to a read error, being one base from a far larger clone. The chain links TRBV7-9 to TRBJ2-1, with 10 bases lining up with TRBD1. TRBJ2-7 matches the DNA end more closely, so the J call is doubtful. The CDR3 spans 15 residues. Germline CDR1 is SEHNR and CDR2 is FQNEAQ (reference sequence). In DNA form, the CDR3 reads TGTGCCAGCTGCTTCGTTGGACAGGGGGGCTACGAGCAGTACTTC. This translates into CASCFVGQGGYEQYF.

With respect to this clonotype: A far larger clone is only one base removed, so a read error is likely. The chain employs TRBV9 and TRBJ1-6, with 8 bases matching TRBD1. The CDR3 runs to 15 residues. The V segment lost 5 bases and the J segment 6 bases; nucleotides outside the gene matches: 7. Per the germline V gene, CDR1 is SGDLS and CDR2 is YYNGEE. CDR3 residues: CASSFSTGVNSPLHF. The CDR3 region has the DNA TGTGCCAGCAGTTTCTCGACAGGGGTTAATTCACCCCTCCACTTT.

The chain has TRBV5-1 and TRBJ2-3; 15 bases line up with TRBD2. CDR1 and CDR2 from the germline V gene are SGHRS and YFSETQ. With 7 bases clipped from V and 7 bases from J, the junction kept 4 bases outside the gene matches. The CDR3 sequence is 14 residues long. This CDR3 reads CASAGLAGGHTQYF. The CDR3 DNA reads TGCGCCAGCGCGGGACTAGCGGGGGGACATACGCAGTATTTT.

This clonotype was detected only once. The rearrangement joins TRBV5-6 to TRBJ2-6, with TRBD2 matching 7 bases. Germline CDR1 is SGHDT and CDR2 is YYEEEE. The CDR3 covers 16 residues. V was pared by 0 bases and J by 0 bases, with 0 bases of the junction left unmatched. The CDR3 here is CASSLGGSSGANVLTF. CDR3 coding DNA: TGTGCCAGCAGCTTGGGCGGGAGCTCTGGGGCCAACGTCCTGACTTTC.

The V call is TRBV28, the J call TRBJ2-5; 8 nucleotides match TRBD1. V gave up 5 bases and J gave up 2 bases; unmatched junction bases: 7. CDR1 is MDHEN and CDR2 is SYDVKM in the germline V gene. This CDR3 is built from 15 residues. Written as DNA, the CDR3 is TGTGCCAGCAGTCCCGGGACAGGATTACAAGAGACCCAGTACTTC. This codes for CASSPGTGLQETQYF.

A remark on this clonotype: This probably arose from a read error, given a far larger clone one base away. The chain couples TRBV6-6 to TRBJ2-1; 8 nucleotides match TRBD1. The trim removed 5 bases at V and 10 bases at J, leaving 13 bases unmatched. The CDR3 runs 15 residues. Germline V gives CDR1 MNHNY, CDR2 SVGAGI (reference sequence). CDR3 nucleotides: TGTGCCAGCAGTGAATTTAGGACAGGGATCGGCGAGCAGTTCTTC. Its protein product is CASSEFRTGIGEQFF.

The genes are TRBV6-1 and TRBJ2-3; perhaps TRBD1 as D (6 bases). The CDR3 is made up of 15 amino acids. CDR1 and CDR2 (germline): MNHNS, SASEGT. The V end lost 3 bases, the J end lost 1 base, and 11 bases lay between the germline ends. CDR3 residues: CASSDRQVGTDTQYF. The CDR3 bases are TGTGCCAGCAGTGATCGACAGGTCGGCACAGATACGCAGTATTTT.

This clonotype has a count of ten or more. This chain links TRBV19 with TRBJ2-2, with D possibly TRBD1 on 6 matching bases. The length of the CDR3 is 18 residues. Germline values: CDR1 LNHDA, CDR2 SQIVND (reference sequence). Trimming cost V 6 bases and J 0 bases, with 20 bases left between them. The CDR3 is CASSLVGAPPPNTGELFF. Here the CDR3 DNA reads TGTGCCAGTAGCCTAGTGGGGGCGCCGCCCCCGAACACCGGGGAGCTGTTTTTT.

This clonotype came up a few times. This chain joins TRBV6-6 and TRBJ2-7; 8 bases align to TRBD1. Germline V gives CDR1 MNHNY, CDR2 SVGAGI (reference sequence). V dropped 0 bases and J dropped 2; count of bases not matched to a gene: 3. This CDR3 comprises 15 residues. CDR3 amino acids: CASSYSTGGTYEQYF. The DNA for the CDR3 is TGTGCCAGCAGTTACTCTACAGGGGGAACCTACGAGCAGTACTTC.

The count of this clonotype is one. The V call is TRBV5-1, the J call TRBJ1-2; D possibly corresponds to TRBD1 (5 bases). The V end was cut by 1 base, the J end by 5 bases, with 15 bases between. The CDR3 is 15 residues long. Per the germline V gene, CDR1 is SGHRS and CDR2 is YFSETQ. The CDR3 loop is CASSLTGPGSYGYTF. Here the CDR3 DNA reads TGCGCCAGCAGCTTGACAGGCCCTGGATCATATGGCTACACCTTC.

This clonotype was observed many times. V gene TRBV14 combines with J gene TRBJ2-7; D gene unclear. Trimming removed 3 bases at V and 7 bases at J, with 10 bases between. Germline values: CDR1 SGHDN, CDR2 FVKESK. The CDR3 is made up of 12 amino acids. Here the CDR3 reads CASSHSVGEQYF. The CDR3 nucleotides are TGTGCCAGCAGCCACTCCGTGGGGGAGCAGTACTTC.